These 22 T cell receptor beta chains came from one sample sequenced in a study of cytomegalovirus exposure and HLA in healthy donors. With 60 Vbeta and 13 Jbeta primers, the PCR was carried out. Sequencing was performed with immunoSEQ multiplex PCR; in TCRdb, only in-frame clones are kept and a portion is missing. The table lists about 220,000 clones, roughly 87% of them singletons. Sequenced sample: PBMCs. The receptors originated from a man aged 40-49 years in good health and CMV-seropositive.

The chain recombines TRBV10-1 with TRBJ2-1, with D unresolved. The CDR3 is made up of 12 amino acids. Per germline, CDR1 WNHNN and CDR2 SYGVQD (reference sequence). V was cut by 2 bases and J by 7 bases, with 6 bases left in between. CDR3 region: CASSEDGNEQFF. DNA of the CDR3: TGCGCCAGCAGTGAGGACGGGAATGAGCAGTTCTTC.

The chain uses TRBV6-1 and TRBJ2-3, with D perhaps TRBD1 (7 bases). The CDR3 runs to 17 residues. Germline-derived CDR1 and CDR2 are MNHNS and SASEGT. V lost 0 bases to trimming and J lost 3 bases, with 16 bases between them. As DNA, the CDR3 is TGTGCCAGCAGTGAAGCCAGGGGGGCTGTGCGTACAGATACGCAGTATTTT. Amino acid sequence: CASSEARGAVRTDTQYF.

This chain connects TRBV19 to TRBJ2-7, with 9 bases lining up with TRBD1. The germline gives CDR1 LNHDA, CDR2 SQIVND (reference sequence). The CDR3 loop spans 15 amino acids. V lost 3 bases, J lost 3 bases, and 6 bases stayed unmatched. The DNA of the CDR3 is TGTGCCAGTAGTATCGGACAGGGGATAATCTACGAGCAGTACTTC. Its translation is CASSIGQGIIYEQYF.

The chain employs TRBV7-6 and TRBJ2-1, with 8 nucleotides matching TRBD1. Germline lookup yields CDR1 SGHVS and CDR2 FNYEAQ. V was pared by 3 bases and J by 3 bases, with 7 bases of the junction left unmatched. CDR3 length: 16 amino acids. The CDR3 sequence is CASSFPQGAIYNEQFF. CDR3 in DNA: TGTGCCAGCAGCTTCCCTCAGGGGGCTATCTACAATGAGCAGTTCTTC.

This chain joins TRBV6-1 and TRBJ1-4, with D hard to call. CDR1 is MNHNS, CDR2 SASEGT, per germline. The length of the CDR3 is 14 residues. Deletions cut 5 bases from V and 1 base from J, with 8 bases between. CDR3 nucleotide sequence: TGTGCCAGCAGTATAGATCTAACTAATGAAAAACTGTTTTTT. Translating it yields CASSIDLTNEKLFF.

J is TRBJ2-1 and V is TRBV7-3; no definite D call. The CDR3 sequence is 12 residues long. The V end lost 1 base, the J end lost 8 bases, and 6 bases lay between the germline ends. Germline lookup yields CDR1 SGHTA and CDR2 FQGTGA. The CDR3 reads CASSLRPDEQFF. The CDR3 DNA sequence: TGTGCCAGCAGCTTAAGGCCCGATGAGCAGTTCTTC.

The rearrangement links TRBV5-4 to TRBJ1-3; no firm D call. CDR3 length equals 14 residues. V lost 3 bases and J 8 bases, leaving 15 bases between the germline ends. CDR1 and CDR2 (germline): SGHNT, YYREEE (reference sequence). CDR3 region: CASSSRALGDTIYF. CDR3 nucleotides: TGTGCCAGCAGCTCTCGGGCCCTCGGGGACACCATATATTTT.

Points on this clone: The sample has other DNA sequences that encode this CDR3 too. The genes are TRBV5-4 and TRBJ2-1; D is perhaps TRBD1 (6 bases). CDR1 and CDR2 (germline): SGHNT, YYREEE (reference sequence). Trimming removed 2 bases at V and 8 bases at J, with 8 bases between. This CDR3 has 12 amino acids. CDR3 in DNA: TGTGCCAGCAGCTTAGCAGGGGATGAGCAGTTCTTC. Amino acid sequence: CASSLAGDEQFF.

This clone showed up just a few times. The V and J genes are TRBV4-1 and TRBJ1-2; D unclear. Trimming cost V 4 bases and J 8 bases, with 14 bases left between them. CDR1 and CDR2 from the germline V gene are MGHRA and YSYEKL. The CDR3 contains 13 residues. The CDR3, as DNA: TGCGCCAGCAGCCTAGAGGGCGGGGTAGGCTACACCTTC. It encodes CASSLEGGVGYTF.

This chain connects TRBV4-1 to TRBJ2-5, with TRBD2 matching 9 bases. The ends lost 4 bases at V and 12 bases at J; junction bases unmatched: 15. Germline-derived CDR1 and CDR2 are MGHRA and YSYEKL. The length of the CDR3 is 15 residues. The CDR3 reads CASSPQVEAGGPKYF. The CDR3 nucleotides are TGCGCCAGCAGCCCCCAGGTTGAGGCGGGAGGGCCCAAGTACTTC.

V gene TRBV5-1 combines with J gene TRBJ2-2; TRBD2 agrees at 11 bases. The CDR3 sequence is 17 residues long. Trimming at V came to 0 bases and at J to 4 bases, leaving 5 bases not matched to a gene. The germline V gene has CDR1 SGHRS and CDR2 YFSETQ. CDR3 DNA: TGCGCCAGCAGCTTGGAAATACTAGCGGGAGTCACCGGGGAGCTGTTTTTT. Translated: CASSLEILAGVTGELFF.

The V call is TRBV19, the J call TRBJ2-3; 7 bases map to TRBD1. This CDR3 has 13 amino acids. The germline V gene encodes CDR1 LNHDA and CDR2 SQIVND (reference sequence). J lost 0 bases, V lost 8 bases, and 2 bases had no gene match. In nucleotides, the CDR3 is TGTGCCAGTTGGGACAGAAGCACAGATACGCAGTATTTT. Protein sequence: CASWDRSTDTQYF.

The chain carries TRBV7-8 and TRBJ2-5; possible D gene TRBD2, 5 bases. The CDR3 runs 14 residues. The germline V gene encodes CDR1 SGHVS and CDR2 FQNEAQ. V lost 1 base and J lost 2, with 8 bases in between. The CDR3 loop is CASSLEAGQETQYF. CDR3 DNA: TGTGCCAGCAGCTTAGAGGCGGGTCAAGAGACCCAGTACTTC.

J is TRBJ1-1 and V is TRBV28; 10 bases are a match to TRBD1. The CDR3 consists of 14 residues. Losses at the gene ends were 2 bases for V and 4 bases for J; bases not matched to a gene: 1. Looked up from germline, CDR1 is MDHEN and CDR2 is SYDVKM. This CDR3 reads CASSLRDRGTEAFF. CDR3 bases: TGTGCCAGCAGTTTAAGGGACAGGGGCACTGAAGCTTTCTTT.

The V and J genes are TRBV27 and TRBJ1-2; no firm D call. Trimming shortened V by 6 bases and J by 8 bases, and 16 bases separated the two germline ends. From germline, CDR1 is MNHEY and CDR2 SMNVEV (reference sequence). The CDR3 has 13 amino acids. The CDR3 bases are TGTGCCAGCAGCCCAACCGTAGCCCGAGGCTACACCTTC. As protein: CASSPTVARGYTF.

This clone has a handful of counts. The chain is built from TRBV5-1 and TRBJ2-7, with 10 bases identical to TRBD2. This CDR3 comprises 14 residues. Germline V gene sequence: CDR1 SGHRS, CDR2 YFSETQ. With V trimmed by 4 bases and J by 3 bases, 4 bases remained unmatched. In nucleotides, the CDR3 is TGCGCCAGCAGCGGAGCGGGAGGGGACTACGAGCAGTACTTC. Its protein product is CASSGAGGDYEQYF.

This clone was observed once. This sequence joins TRBV6-6 and TRBJ2-7; 8 nucleotides agree with TRBD2. Germline CDR1 is MNHNY and CDR2 is SVGAGI (reference sequence). Trimming cost V 6 bases and J 5 bases; bases outside gene matches: 3. CDR3 length equals 12 residues. The CDR3 here is CASRFSGNEQYF. CDR3 bases: TGTGCCAGCAGATTTAGCGGGAACGAGCAGTACTTC.

V usage is TRBV10-2 and J usage is TRBJ2-7; 9 nucleotides match TRBD1. Looked up from germline, CDR1 is WSHSY and CDR2 is SAAADI. Germline trimming cut 8 bases from V and 7 bases from J; bases unmatched to any gene: 9. CDR3 length: 13 residues. The CDR3 DNA follows: TGCGCCAGCCGGAGGGACAGGGTGGGTGAGCAGTACGTC. This sequence encodes CASRRDRVGEQYV.

The rearrangement joins TRBV6-4 to TRBJ2-1; possibly TRBD2 for D (6 bases). This CDR3 has 16 amino acids. Trimming shortened V by 0 bases and J by 3 bases, and 12 bases separated the two germline ends. CDR1 is MRHNA, CDR2 SNTAGT, per germline. The CDR3 coding sequence is TGTGCCAGCAGTGACTCGAGTAGCGGAGACTACAATGAGCAGTTCTTC. Translation: CASSDSSSGDYNEQFF.

V gene TRBV7-9 combines with J gene TRBJ2-2; D gene unclear. In germline, CDR1 is SEHNR, CDR2 FQNEAQ (reference sequence). This CDR3 has 13 residues. V was clipped by 4 bases and J by 6 bases, with 9 bases between them. For the CDR3, the DNA is TGTGCCAGCAGCTCCCTGCCGGCCGGGGAGCTGTTTTTT. It yields the protein CASSSLPAGELFF.

This chain joins TRBV11-2 and TRBJ2-7; possibly TRBD2 for D (5 bases). Germline V gives CDR1 SGHAT, CDR2 FQNNGV. The length of the CDR3 is 15 residues. Between the trimmed V and J ends, which lost 1 base and 0 bases, there was a span of 10 bases. The CDR3 nucleotides read TGTGCCAGCAGCTTAGGTAGCGTGAGCTCCTACGAGCAGTACTTC. It codes for CASSLGSVSSYEQYF. The full variable domain, with the rest looked up from reference TRBV11-2 and TRBJ2-7, is EAGVAQSPRYKIIEKRQSVAFWCNPISGHATLYWYQQILGQGPKLLIQFQNNGVVDDSQLPKDRFSAERLKGVDSTLKIQPAKLEDSAVYLCASSLGSVSSYEQYFGPGTRLTVT.

The CDR3 DNA reads TGTGCCAGCTCACCACCTCGAGCGGGGGACAATGAGCAGTTCTTC. Its protein product is CASSPPRAGDNEQFF. V usage is TRBV18 and J usage is TRBJ2-1, with 8 positions matching TRBD2. The CDR3 sequence is 15 residues long. Looked up from germline, CDR1 is KGHSH and CDR2 is LQKENI. The V and J ends lost 0 bases and 5 bases, in that order; junction bases with no gene match: 3.